Given below is one TCR beta chain in context. Germline V gives CDR1 GTSNPN, CDR2 SVGIG (reference sequence). The CDR3 contains 16 residues. After removal of 2 bases from V and 5 bases from J, the junction contained 8 bases not matched to a gene. Some clones are missing from TCRdb's copy, which holds only in-frame ones; the method was immunoSEQ multiplex PCR. Among 65,000 to 80,000 clones, 95% to 99% were seen once, and the ten largest hold less than 0.25%. The data were obtained in a study of technical replicates of blood from a handful of donors. Sequenced input: T cells isolated from PBMCs. This TCR derives from a human donor in good health. This sequence joins TRBV30 and TRBJ2-2; 10 bases agree with TRBD2. CDR3 region: CAWSSPYSGRTGELFF. DNA for the CDR3: TGTGCCTGGAGTTCTCCTTATAGCGGGAGGACCGGGGAGCTGTTTTTT.